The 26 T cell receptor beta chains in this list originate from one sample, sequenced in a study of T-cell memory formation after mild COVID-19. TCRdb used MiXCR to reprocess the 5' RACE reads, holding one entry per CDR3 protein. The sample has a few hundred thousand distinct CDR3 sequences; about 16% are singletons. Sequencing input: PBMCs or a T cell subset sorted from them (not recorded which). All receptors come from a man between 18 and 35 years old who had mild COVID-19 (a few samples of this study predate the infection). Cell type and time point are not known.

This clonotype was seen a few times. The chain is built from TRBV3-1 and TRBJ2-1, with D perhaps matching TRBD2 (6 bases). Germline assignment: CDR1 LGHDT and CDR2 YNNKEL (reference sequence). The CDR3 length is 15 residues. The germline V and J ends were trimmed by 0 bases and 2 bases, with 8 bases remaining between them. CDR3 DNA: TGTGCCAGCAGCCAAGAGGGGACTCCCTACAATGAGCAGTTCTTC. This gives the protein CASSQEGTPYNEQFF.

In DNA, the CDR3 is TGTGCCAGCAGTGTGACTCGATTCACAGATACGCAGTATTTT. Residues: CASSVTRFTDTQYF. This rearrangement joins TRBV28 to TRBJ2-3; D not certain. The CDR3 is 14 amino acids. Germline V gives CDR1 MDHEN, CDR2 SYDVKM. V was pared by 5 bases and J by 2 bases, with 11 bases between.

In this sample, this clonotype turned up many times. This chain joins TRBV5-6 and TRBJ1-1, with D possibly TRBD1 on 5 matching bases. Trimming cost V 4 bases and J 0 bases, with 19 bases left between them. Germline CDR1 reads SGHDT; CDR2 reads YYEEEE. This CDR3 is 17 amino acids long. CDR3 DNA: TGTGCCAGCAGCCGAATCCTGGCGCGACAGATGAACACTGAAGCTTTCTTT. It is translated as CASSRILARQMNTEAFF.

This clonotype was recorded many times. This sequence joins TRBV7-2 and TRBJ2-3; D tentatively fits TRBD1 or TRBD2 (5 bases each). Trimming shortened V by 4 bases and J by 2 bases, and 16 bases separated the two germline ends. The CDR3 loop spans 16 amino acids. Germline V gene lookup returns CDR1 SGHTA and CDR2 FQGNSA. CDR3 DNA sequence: TGTGCCAGCAGCTCCACTCCGGGACGTAACACAGATACGCAGTATTTT. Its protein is CASSSTPGRNTDTQYF.

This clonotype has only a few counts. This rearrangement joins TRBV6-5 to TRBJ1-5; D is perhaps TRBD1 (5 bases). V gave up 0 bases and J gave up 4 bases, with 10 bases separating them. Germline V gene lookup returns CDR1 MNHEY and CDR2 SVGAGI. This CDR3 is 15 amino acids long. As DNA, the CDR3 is TGTGCCAGCAGTTACTCAGCGACAGCGAATCAGCCCCAGCATTTT. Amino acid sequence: CASSYSATANQPQHF.

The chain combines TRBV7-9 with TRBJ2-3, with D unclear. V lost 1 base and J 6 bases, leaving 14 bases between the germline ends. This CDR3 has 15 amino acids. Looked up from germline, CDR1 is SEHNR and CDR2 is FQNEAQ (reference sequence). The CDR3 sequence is CASSLVGPDGDTQYF. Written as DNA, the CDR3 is TGTGCCAGCAGCTTAGTAGGGCCCGACGGGGATACGCAGTATTTT.

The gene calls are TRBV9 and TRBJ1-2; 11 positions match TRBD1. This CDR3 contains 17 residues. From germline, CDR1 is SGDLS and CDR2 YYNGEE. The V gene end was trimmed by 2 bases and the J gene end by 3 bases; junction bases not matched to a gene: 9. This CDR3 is CASSVKGQGDRDYGYTF. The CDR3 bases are TGTGCCAGCAGCGTGAAGGGACAGGGGGATAGGGACTATGGCTACACCTTC.

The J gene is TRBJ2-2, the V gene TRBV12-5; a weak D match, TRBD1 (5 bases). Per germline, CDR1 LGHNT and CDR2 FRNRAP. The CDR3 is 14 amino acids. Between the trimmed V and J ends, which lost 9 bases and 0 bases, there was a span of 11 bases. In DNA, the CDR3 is TGTGCTAGCCAGACAGAAGCGAACACCGGGGAGCTGTTTTTT. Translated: CASQTEANTGELFF.

The CDR3 nucleotides read TGTGCCAGCAGCCATTATGAGCAGTTCTTC. Residues: CASSHYEQFF. The chain carries TRBV7-9 and TRBJ2-1, with D unresolved. The CDR3 is 10 amino acids. CDR1 SEHNR and CDR2 FQNEAQ come from the germline V gene (reference sequence). The V gene lost 5 bases and the J gene lost 8 bases, with 4 bases spanning the gap. Variable domain in full (rest from reference TRBV7-9 and TRBJ2-1): DTGVSQNPRHKITKRGQNVTFRCDPISEHNRLYWYRQTLGQGPEFLTYFQNEAQLEKSRLLSDRFSAERPKGSFSTLEIQRTEQGDSAMYLCASSHYEQFFGPGTRLTVL.

The CDR3 DNA reads as TGTGCCAATGGGGACAGGCTTGATCAGCCCCAGCATTTT. The encoded protein is CANGDRLDQPQHF. The rearrangement links TRBV10-3 to TRBJ1-5; 8 nucleotides line up with TRBD1. The CDR3 contains 13 residues. Germline values: CDR1 ENHRY, CDR2 SYGVKD. The V gene end was trimmed by 10 bases and the J gene end by 5 bases; junction bases not matched to a gene: 7.

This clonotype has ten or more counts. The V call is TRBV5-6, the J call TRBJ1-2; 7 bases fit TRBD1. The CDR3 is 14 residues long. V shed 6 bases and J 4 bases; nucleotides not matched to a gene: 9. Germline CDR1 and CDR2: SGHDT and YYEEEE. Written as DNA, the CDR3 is TGTGCCAGCAACGCACGGACAGGCGCCTATGGCTACACCTTC. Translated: CASNARTGAYGYTF.

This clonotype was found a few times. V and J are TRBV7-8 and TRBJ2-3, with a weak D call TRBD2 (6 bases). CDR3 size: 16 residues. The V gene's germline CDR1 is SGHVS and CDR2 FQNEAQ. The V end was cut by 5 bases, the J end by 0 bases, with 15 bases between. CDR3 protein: CASSGGWLLSTDTQYF. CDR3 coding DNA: TGTGCCAGCAGCGGGGGGTGGTTGCTAAGCACAGATACGCAGTATTTT.

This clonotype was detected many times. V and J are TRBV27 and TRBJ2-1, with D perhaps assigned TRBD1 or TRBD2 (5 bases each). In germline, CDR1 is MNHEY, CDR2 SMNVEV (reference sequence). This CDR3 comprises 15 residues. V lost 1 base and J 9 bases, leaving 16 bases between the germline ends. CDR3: CASSLWDPGASEQFF. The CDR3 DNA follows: TGTGCCAGCAGTTTATGGGATCCCGGGGCCTCTGAGCAGTTCTTC.

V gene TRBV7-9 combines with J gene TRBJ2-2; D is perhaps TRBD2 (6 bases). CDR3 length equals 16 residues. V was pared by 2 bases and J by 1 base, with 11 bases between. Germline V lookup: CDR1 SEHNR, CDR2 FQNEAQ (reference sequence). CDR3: CASSLRGLENTGELFF. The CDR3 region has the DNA TGTGCCAGCAGCTTACGGGGGTTGGAGAACACCGGGGAGCTGTTTTTT.

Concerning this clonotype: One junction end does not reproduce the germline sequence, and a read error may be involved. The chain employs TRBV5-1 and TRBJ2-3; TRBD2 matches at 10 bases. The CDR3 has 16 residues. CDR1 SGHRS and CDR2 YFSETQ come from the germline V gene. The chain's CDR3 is CASRIAGGISKDTQYF. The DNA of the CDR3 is TGCGCCAGCAGAATAGCGGGGGGAATAAGCAAAGATACGCAGTATTTT.

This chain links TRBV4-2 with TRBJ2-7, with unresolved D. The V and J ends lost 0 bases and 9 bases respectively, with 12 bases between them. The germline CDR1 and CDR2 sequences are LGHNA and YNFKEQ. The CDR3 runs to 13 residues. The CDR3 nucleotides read TGTGCCAGCAGCCAAGATCTCGAACCGGGGCAGTACGTC. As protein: CASSQDLEPGQYV.

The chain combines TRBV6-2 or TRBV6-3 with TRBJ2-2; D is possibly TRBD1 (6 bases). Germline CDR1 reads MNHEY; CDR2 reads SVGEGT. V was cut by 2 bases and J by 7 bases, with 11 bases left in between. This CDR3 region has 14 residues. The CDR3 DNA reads TGTGCCAGCAGTTACACAGGGTCTGGCGGGGAGCTGTTTTTT. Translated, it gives CASSYTGSGGELFF.

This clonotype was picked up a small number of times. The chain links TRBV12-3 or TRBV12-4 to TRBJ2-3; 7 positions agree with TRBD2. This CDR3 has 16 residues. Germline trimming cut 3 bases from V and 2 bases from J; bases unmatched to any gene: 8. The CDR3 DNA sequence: TGTGCCAGCAGTTTTGGACGGGGAGGGCTCACAGATACGCAGTATTTT. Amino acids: CASSFGRGGLTDTQYF.

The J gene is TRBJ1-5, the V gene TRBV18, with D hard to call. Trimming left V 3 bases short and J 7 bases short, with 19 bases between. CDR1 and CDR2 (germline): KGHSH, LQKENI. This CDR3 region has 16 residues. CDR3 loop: CASSPTGSWLIQPQHF. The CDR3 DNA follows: TGTGCCAGCTCACCTACGGGATCGTGGCTTATACAGCCCCAGCATTTT.

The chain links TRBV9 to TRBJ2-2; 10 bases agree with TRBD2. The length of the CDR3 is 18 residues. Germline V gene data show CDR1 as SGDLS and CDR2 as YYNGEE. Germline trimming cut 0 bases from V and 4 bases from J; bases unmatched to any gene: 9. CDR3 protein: CASSVVPSGGLSTGELFF. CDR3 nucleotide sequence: TGTGCCAGCAGCGTAGTGCCTAGCGGGGGACTATCCACCGGGGAGCTGTTTTTT.

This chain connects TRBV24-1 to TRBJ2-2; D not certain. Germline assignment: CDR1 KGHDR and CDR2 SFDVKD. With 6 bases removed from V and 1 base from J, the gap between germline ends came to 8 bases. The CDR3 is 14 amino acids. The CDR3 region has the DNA TGTGCCACCAGTCCTCGAATGAACACCGGGGAGCTGTTTTTT. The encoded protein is CATSPRMNTGELFF.

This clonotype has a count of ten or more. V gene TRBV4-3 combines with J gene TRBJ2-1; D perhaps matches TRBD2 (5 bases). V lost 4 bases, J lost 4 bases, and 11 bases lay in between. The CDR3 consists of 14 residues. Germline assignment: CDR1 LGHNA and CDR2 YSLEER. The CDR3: CASSPGVGYNEQFF. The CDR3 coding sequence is TGCGCCAGCAGCCCCGGGGTCGGGTACAATGAGCAGTTCTTC.

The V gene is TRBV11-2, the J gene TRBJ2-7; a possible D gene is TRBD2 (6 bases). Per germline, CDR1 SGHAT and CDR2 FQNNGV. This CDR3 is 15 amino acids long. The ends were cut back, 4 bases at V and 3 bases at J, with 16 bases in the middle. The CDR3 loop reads CASSYGGERHYEQYF. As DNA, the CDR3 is TGTGCCAGCAGCTACGGCGGGGAAAGACACTACGAGCAGTACTTC.

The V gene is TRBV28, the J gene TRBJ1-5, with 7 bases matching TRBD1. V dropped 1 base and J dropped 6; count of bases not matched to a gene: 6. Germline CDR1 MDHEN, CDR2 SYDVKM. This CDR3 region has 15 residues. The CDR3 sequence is CASSLLNRGIQPQHF. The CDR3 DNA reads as TGTGCCAGCAGTTTATTAAACAGGGGCATTCAGCCCCAGCATTTT.

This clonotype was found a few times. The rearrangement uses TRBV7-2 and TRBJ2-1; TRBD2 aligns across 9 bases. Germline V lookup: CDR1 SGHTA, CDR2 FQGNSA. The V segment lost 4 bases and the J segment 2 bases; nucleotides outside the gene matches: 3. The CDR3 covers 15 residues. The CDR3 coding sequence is TGTGCCAGCAGCTCCCTAGCGGGGCCCTACAATGAGCAGTTCTTC. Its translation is CASSSLAGPYNEQFF.

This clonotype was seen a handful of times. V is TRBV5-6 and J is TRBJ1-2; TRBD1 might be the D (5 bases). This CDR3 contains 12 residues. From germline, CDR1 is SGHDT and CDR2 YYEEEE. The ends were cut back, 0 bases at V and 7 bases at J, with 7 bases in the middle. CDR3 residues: CASSLADSGYTF. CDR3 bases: TGTGCCAGCAGCTTGGCCGACAGTGGCTACACCTTC.